Following are 30 T cell receptor beta chains from one sample sequenced in a study of T-cell reconstitution after alpha-beta-depleted transplantation in children (dated by TCRdb to 2016 to 2018). Preparation of the library involved PCR. TCRdb lists the instrument as Illumina HiSeq 2500. TCR library preparation used molecular barcoding, with unique molecular identifiers applied to normalize quantification of the TCRbeta repertoire. Through fastp at Q25 and MiXCR, TCRdb rebuilt clones from the public reads, retaining in-frame beta chains. CDR3 protein sequences are deduplicated, and each keeps its most common genes and DNA. The sample data list hundreds of thousands of distinct CDR3 sequences, and about an eighth of these were observed just once. The top ten constitute around 2.2% of the sample. This specimen's treatment or condition label, interpreted: allogeneic hematopoietic cell transplantation with graft depleted of TCRalphabeta T cells and CD19 B cells.

The sequenced sample was PBMCs, mostly from graft donor cells, obtained 360 days after TCRalphabeta/CD19-depleted stem cell transplant. Every receptor here comes from a male patient younger than 18 who had a stem cell transplant for acute myeloid leukemia, so the T cells may come from the graft donor.

This clonotype occurred many times. The V and J genes are TRBV18 and TRBJ2-1; 11 bases align to TRBD2. CDR3 length equals 17 residues. CDR1 and CDR2 (germline): KGHSH, LQKENI. J was trimmed by 4 bases and V by 2 bases; bases with no gene match: 7. The CDR3: CASSPMASGRLYNEQFF. CDR3 in DNA: TGTGCCAGCTCACCAATGGCTAGCGGGAGGTTATACAATGAGCAGTTCTTC.

This clonotype was detected only a few times. The chain carries TRBV7-9 and TRBJ2-7; unclear D gene. This CDR3 comprises 15 residues. Trimming shortened V by 5 bases and J by 7 bases, and 21 bases separated the two germline ends. Germline V gene data show CDR1 as SEHNR and CDR2 as FQNEAQ (reference sequence). In nucleotides, the CDR3 is TGTGCCAGCAGCAATCGGGCCCCTGTGATTGGAGAGCAGTACTTC. This sequence encodes CASSNRAPVIGEQYF.

In its sample, this clonotype was seen many times. V and J are TRBV11-2 and TRBJ2-3, with D possibly being TRBD1 (6 bases). Trimming removed 1 base from V and 7 bases from J, with 15 bases in between. The CDR3 runs 15 residues. CDR1 SGHAT and CDR2 FQNNGV come from the germline V gene. CDR3 bases: TGTGCCAGCAGCTTAGTAGGTGGGGGCCTGAATACGCAGTATTTT. Amino acid sequence: CASSLVGGGLNTQYF.

This clonotype occurred many times. This chain uses TRBV10-3 with TRBJ2-7, with D hard to call. From germline, CDR1 is ENHRY and CDR2 SYGVKD. V was pared by 7 bases and J by 0 bases, with 16 bases between. The CDR3 contains 15 residues. The CDR3 loop is CAIMNVTESSYEQYF. CDR3 DNA: TGTGCCATCATGAACGTGACTGAGAGCTCCTACGAGCAGTACTTC.

V usage is TRBV7-2 and J usage is TRBJ2-3; 11 positions match TRBD2. V trimming: 5 bases; J trimming: 4 bases; junction bases outside the gene matches: 8. The CDR3 runs to 16 residues. Germline V gene lookup returns CDR1 SGHTA and CDR2 FQGNSA. The CDR3 coding sequence is TGTGCCAGCAGCGTACCTCTAGCGGGAGGCTCAGATACGCAGTATTTT. This gives the protein CASSVPLAGGSDTQYF.

The sample holds many counts of this clonotype. This chain uses TRBV28 with TRBJ2-5; tentative D call: TRBD2 (6 bases). Between the trimmed V and J ends, which lost 5 bases and 5 bases, there was a span of 21 bases. CDR1 MDHEN and CDR2 SYDVKM come from the germline V gene. The CDR3 is 16 residues long. CDR3 DNA: TGTGCCAGCAGTCCCGGCGGGGTTAGTGAATGGGAGACCCAGTACTTC. Protein: CASSPGGVSEWETQYF. Using reference TRBV28 and TRBJ2-5 for the parts outside the CDR3, the full variable domain is DVKVTQSSRYLVKRTGEKVFLECVQDMDHENMFWYRQDPGLGLRLIYFSYDVKMKEKGDIPEGYSVSREKKERFSLILESASTNQTSMYLCASSPGGVSEWETQYFGPGTRLLVL.

The chain combines TRBV6-5 with TRBJ2-7; 9 bases align to TRBD2. The V gene end was trimmed by 0 bases and the J gene end by 4 bases; junction bases not matched to a gene: 7. Germline CDR1 is MNHEY and CDR2 is SVGAGI. The CDR3 is 16 amino acids. Written as DNA, the CDR3 is TGTGCCAGCAGTTACTCGAGGCTAGCGGGGCGGTACGAGCAGTACTTC. Amino acid sequence: CASSYSRLAGRYEQYF.

In this sample, this clonotype turned up many times. The chain has TRBV7-8 and TRBJ2-2; no clear D. The CDR3 is made up of 13 amino acids. With 1 base removed from V and 6 bases from J, the gap between germline ends came to 6 bases. In germline, CDR1 is SGHVS, CDR2 FQNEAQ. CDR3 residues: CASSLEWAGELFF. CDR3 DNA sequence: TGTGCCAGCAGCTTAGAGTGGGCCGGGGAGCTGTTTTTT.

The chain couples TRBV6-1 to TRBJ2-2; the match to TRBD1 covers 8 bases. Germline CDR1 and CDR2: MNHNS and SASEGT. There are 15 residues in the CDR3. With V trimmed by 6 bases and J by 2 bases, 5 bases remained unmatched. The CDR3 sequence is CASRGQGRNTGELFF. CDR3 sequence (DNA): TGTGCCAGCAGAGGACAGGGTCGAAACACCGGGGAGCTGTTTTTT.

The gene calls are TRBV20-1 and TRBJ2-1; no clear D gene. Between the trimmed V and J ends, which lost 3 bases and 7 bases, there was a span of 22 bases. The CDR3 runs 16 residues. Germline V gives CDR1 DFQATT, CDR2 SNEGSKA (reference sequence). The CDR3 sequence is CSASPTPSFLWNEQFF. Written as DNA, the CDR3 is TGCAGTGCTAGCCCCACTCCTAGTTTCCTTTGGAATGAGCAGTTCTTC.

The chain has TRBV23-1 and TRBJ2-3; TRBD2 matches at 7 bases. TRBV23-1 is an ORF for which the function is uncertain. The CDR3 extends over 18 amino acids. J was trimmed by 8 bases and V by 0 bases; bases with no gene match: 17. CDR3 loop: CASSQSRTSTPPRVTQYF. CDR3 nucleotides: TGCGCCAGCAGTCAATCCCGGACTAGTACGCCGCCGAGAGTTACGCAGTATTTT.

This clonotype turned up a few times. The V call is TRBV3-1, the J call TRBJ2-7; D not resolved. CDR3 length: 15 amino acids. From germline, CDR1 is LGHDT and CDR2 YNNKEL (reference sequence). The V and J ends lost 0 bases and 3 bases respectively, with 12 bases between them. The CDR3 coding sequence is TGTGCCAGCAGCCAAGATCTTCAGACCTACTACGAGCAGTACTTC. Residues: CASSQDLQTYYEQYF.

This sequence joins TRBV29-1 and TRBJ1-1, with no clear D. CDR1 is SQVTM and CDR2 is ANQGSEA in the germline V gene. Trimming left V 4 bases short and J 5 bases short, with 8 bases between. The CDR3 runs to 11 residues. CDR3 bases: TGCAGCGTTGTAAGGGTTACTGAAGCTTTCTTT. It specifies CSVVRVTEAFF.

The chain is built from TRBV20-1 and TRBJ2-1, with D perhaps TRBD2 (6 bases). The CDR3 has 16 residues. V gave up 0 bases and J gave up 5 bases, with 17 bases separating them. In germline, CDR1 is DFQATT, CDR2 SNEGSKA (reference sequence). Written as DNA, the CDR3 is TGCAGTGCTAGAGACGGTGGGAGGCCCCTGGACAATGAGCAGTTCTTC. Translating gives CSARDGGRPLDNEQFF.

This chain links TRBV7-9 with TRBJ2-7, with a tentative D call TRBD2 (6 bases). Trimming cost V 5 bases and J 11 bases, with 22 bases left between them. CDR3 length equals 14 residues. The germline CDR1 and CDR2 sequences are SEHNR and FQNEAQ (reference sequence). The CDR3 bases are TGTGCCAGCAGCGAGCCGGGACGGGAGACGGGGAAGTACTTC. It translates to CASSEPGRETGKYF. The full variable domain, in which reference TRBV7-9 and TRBJ2-7 provide the parts outside the CDR3, is DTGVSQNPRHKITKRGQNVTFRCDPISEHNRLYWYRQTLGQGPEFLTYFQNEAQLEKSRLLSDRFSAERPKGSFSTLEIQRTEQGDSAMYLCASSEPGRETGKYFGPGTRLTVT.

This clonotype has only a few counts. The chain carries TRBV27 and TRBJ1-6; D remains ambiguous. The CDR3 covers 13 residues. Germline CDR1 reads MNHEY; CDR2 reads SMNVEV (reference sequence). V dropped 3 bases and J dropped 8 bases, with 8 bases sitting between them. In DNA form, the CDR3 reads TGTGCCAGCAGTTTCCCGTCGGATTCACCCCTCCACTTT. It translates to CASSFPSDSPLHF.

J is TRBJ2-1 and V is TRBV7-6; D is ambiguous. This CDR3 is built from 13 residues. Germline V lookup: CDR1 SGHVS, CDR2 FNYEAQ. V was clipped by 4 bases and J by 6 bases, with 10 bases between them. The CDR3 protein is CASSSPGPNEQFF. The CDR3 DNA reads as TGTGCCAGCAGCTCCCCCGGGCCCAATGAGCAGTTCTTC. Supplemented by reference TRBV7-6 and TRBJ2-1, the full variable domain reads GAGVSQSPRYKVTKRGQDVALRCDPISGHVSLYWYRQALGQGPEFLTYFNYEAQQDKSGLPNDRFSAERPEGSISTLTIQRTEQRDSAMYRCASSSPGPNEQFFGPGTRLTVL.

The chain employs TRBV7-3 and TRBJ2-2; D unresolved. V lost 3 bases to trimming and J lost 9 bases, with 11 bases between them. This CDR3 is 13 amino acids long. Germline V gene sequence: CDR1 SGHTA, CDR2 FQGTGA. The CDR3 protein is CASSFSFRRELFF. The CDR3 DNA is TGTGCCAGCAGCTTCTCGTTTCGCCGGGAGCTGTTTTTT.

This clonotype was found many times. The chain couples TRBV20-1 to TRBJ2-7; D gene ambiguous. Germline V gene lookup returns CDR1 DFQATT and CDR2 SNEGSKA (reference sequence). The CDR3 extends over 10 amino acids. V was pared by 6 bases and J by 5 bases, with 8 bases between. This CDR3 reads CSAPSHEQYF. The CDR3 nucleotides are TGCAGTGCCCCCTCTCACGAGCAGTACTTC.

The table lists this clonotype with many counts. V is TRBV29-1 and J is TRBJ2-1; 7 bases line up with TRBD2. CDR1 is SQVTM and CDR2 is ANQGSEA in the germline V gene. Trimming took 3 bases from V and 6 from J; bases not matched to a gene: 14. This CDR3 has 16 residues. As DNA, the CDR3 is TGCAGCGTTGATACGCAACGGGAGGCTAGGTGCAATGAGCAGTTCTTC. As protein: CSVDTQREARCNEQFF.

This clonotype came up a few times. This rearrangement joins TRBV6-5 to TRBJ2-7; no clear D. Germline loops: CDR1 MNHEY, CDR2 SVGAGI. V lost 4 bases, J lost 1 base, and 17 bases lay in between. CDR3 length equals 16 residues. The CDR3 region has the DNA TGTGCCAGCAGTTCCCCTTCGGCGCGAGGTTCCTACGAGCAGTACTTC. Protein product: CASSSPSARGSYEQYF.

This clonotype was seen a handful of times. The V and J genes are TRBV20-1 and TRBJ2-1; perhaps D is TRBD1 or TRBD2 (6 bases each). Germline values: CDR1 DFQATT, CDR2 SNEGSKA (reference sequence). The CDR3 is 13 residues long. V lost 6 bases, J lost 8 bases, and 17 bases lay in between. The CDR3 coding sequence is TGCAGTGCAATTCTAGGGGGGTTGGATGAGCAGTTCTTC. Its translation: CSAILGGLDEQFF.

The rearrangement links TRBV3-1 to TRBJ2-5, with 12 bases aligning to TRBD2. Unmatched junction bases numbered 8, after V lost 5 bases and J lost 4 bases. This CDR3 is built from 16 residues. Per the germline V gene, CDR1 is LGHDT and CDR2 is YNNKEL (reference sequence). The CDR3 reads CASSKEKGLAGETQYF. DNA for the CDR3: TGTGCCAGCAGCAAGGAGAAGGGACTAGCGGGAGAGACCCAGTACTTC.

A few counts support this clonotype. The J gene is TRBJ1-1, the V gene TRBV11-2; D uncertain. The V end was cut by 0 bases, the J end by 1 base, with 24 bases between. CDR1 and CDR2 from the germline V gene are SGHAT and FQNNGV. The length of the CDR3 is 20 residues. CDR3 sequence reads: CASSLDLGILPDRANTEAFF. The CDR3, as DNA: TGTGCCAGCAGCTTAGATCTCGGGATCTTACCGGACCGTGCGAACACTGAAGCTTTCTTT.

This clonotype was counted a few times. The chain recombines TRBV18 with TRBJ2-3; TRBD1 is a possible D gene (5 bases). V dropped 2 bases and J dropped 1 base, with 10 bases sitting between them. This CDR3 is 15 amino acids long. CDR1 and CDR2 (germline): KGHSH, LQKENI. CDR3 in amino acids: CASSPGQGGTDTQYF. CDR3 in DNA: TGTGCCAGCTCACCAGGGCAGGGCGGCACAGATACGCAGTATTTT. Variable domain in full (rest from reference TRBV18 and TRBJ2-3): NAGVMQNPRHLVRRRGQEARLRCSPMKGHSHVYWYRQLPEEGLKFMVYLQKENIIDESGMPKERFSAEFPKEGPSILRIQQVVRGDSAAYFCASSPGQGGTDTQYFGPGTRLTVL.

This clonotype came up a few times. This chain connects TRBV4-3 to TRBJ1-2; 9 bases are a match to TRBD1. This CDR3 region has 16 residues. The junction had 9 bases not matched to a gene; V was cut back by 0 bases and J by 7 bases. Germline V gene lookup returns CDR1 LGHNA and CDR2 YSLEER. CDR3 coding DNA: TGCGCCAGCAGCCAAGATAGCGGGACAGGGTATGGTGGCTACACCTTC. This gives the protein CASSQDSGTGYGGYTF.

The sample holds many counts of this clonotype. The chain has TRBV30 and TRBJ2-1; 13 bases line up with TRBD2. Losses at the gene ends were 1 base for V and 15 bases for J; bases not matched to a gene: 12. CDR3 size: 15 residues. The germline CDR1 and CDR2 sequences are GTSNPN and SVGIG (reference sequence). CDR3 sequence: CAWSAGTSGVISLFF. DNA of the CDR3: TGTGCCTGGAGTGCAGGGACTAGCGGGGTAATCTCTCTGTTCTTC. Looking up the rest from reference TRBV30 and TRBJ2-1 gives the full variable domain: SQTIHQWPATLVQPVGSPLSLECTVEGTSNPNLYWYRQAAGRGLQLLFYSVGIGQISSEVPQNLSASRPQDRQFILSSKKLLLSDSGFYLCAWSAGTSGVISLFFGPGTRLTVL.

There are a few counts of this clonotype. The genes are TRBV27 and TRBJ2-1; D perhaps matches TRBD2 (6 bases). Germline CDR1 MNHEY, CDR2 SMNVEV (reference sequence). This CDR3 is 14 amino acids long. V shed 7 bases and J shed 2 bases, with 12 bases lying between them. Written as DNA, the CDR3 is TGTGCCAGCACGCGGAGGGCCACCTACAATGAGCAGTTCTTC. Protein product: CASTRRATYNEQFF.

This clonotype was observed a few times. This chain links TRBV12-3 or TRBV12-4 with TRBJ2-5; maybe TRBD2 (6 bases). Trimming took off 6 bases at V and 4 bases at J, with 24 bases between the two ends. The CDR3 has 17 residues. CDR3: CASSTTMSVGGRETQYF. CDR3 coding DNA: TGTGCCAGCAGCACCACTATGAGCGTCGGGGGTCGAGAGACCCAGTACTTC.

This clonotype has more than one count but fewer than ten. The V and J genes are TRBV12-3 or TRBV12-4 and TRBJ1-6; D not certain. The CDR3 has 13 amino acids. V lost 0 bases to trimming and J lost 8 bases, with 5 bases between them. The CDR3 sequence is CASSLAADSPLHF. CDR3 DNA: TGTGCCAGCAGTTTAGCAGCCGATTCACCCCTCCACTTT.